A selection of T cell receptor beta chains follows, all from one sample in a study of preoperative IRX-2 immunotherapy in early breast cancer. The data were produced by immunoSEQ multiplex PCR, yet TCRdb's version contains in-frame clones alone and is incomplete. Among about 880 clones listed, around 81% were seen once. The starting material was tumor tissue, obtained before IRX-2 immunotherapy. The receptor source for this set is a human donor with breast cancer. The CDR3 runs from the conserved cysteine through the conserved F or W. A D gene is named only where the DNA matches it firmly. The size of a clone is reported for some rows only, either as once, few or many, or as a class for expanded clones.

clone size: -
V gene: TRBV19
J gene: TRBJ1-1
D gene: TRBD1
CDR3 DNA: TGTGCCAGTAGTAGGGACAGGAAGGGTGCAGCTTTCTTT
CDR3 protein: CASSRDRKGAAFF

clone size: -
V gene: TRBV19
J gene: TRBJ1-2
D gene: TRBD1
CDR3 DNA: TGTGCCAGTAGTGAAGACAGGGGTCTCACCTACACCTTC
CDR3 protein: CASSEDRGLTYTF

clone size: -
V gene: TRBV9
J gene: TRBJ2-1
D gene: TRBD1
CDR3 DNA: TGTGCCAGCAGCTCGATGACAGGGACGTACAATGAGCAGTTCTTC
CDR3 protein: CASSSMTGTYNEQFF

clone size: -
V gene: TRBV19
J gene: TRBJ1-4
D gene: -
CDR3 DNA: TGTGCCAGTAGTCCCCCCGGCGGTTTTAATGAAAAACTGTTTTTT
CDR3 protein: CASSPPGGFNEKLFF

clone size: -
V gene: TRBV28
J gene: TRBJ1-1
D gene: -
CDR3 DNA: TGTGCCAGCAGTGCGACCCTTGGGGGACGGGTGGACACTGAAGCTTTCTTT
CDR3 protein: CASSATLGGRVDTEAFF

clone size: -
V gene: TRBV6-8
J gene: TRBJ1-2
D gene: -
CDR3 DNA: TGTGCCAGCAGTTCAGTAGGCTCCTTCTATGGCTACACCTTC
CDR3 protein: CASSSVGSFYGYTF

clone size: few
V gene: TRBV10-2
J gene: TRBJ1-1
D gene: -
CDR3 DNA: TGCGCCAGCAGATTAAGGGGTGTGAACACTGAAGCTTTCTTT
CDR3 protein: CASRLRGVNTEAFF

clone size: -
V gene: TRBV7-4
J gene: TRBJ2-2
D gene: -
CDR3 DNA: TGTGCCAGCAGCTTATATCCCGGCAACACCGGGGAGCTGTTTTTT
CDR3 protein: CASSLYPGNTGELFF

clone size: -
V gene: TRBV6-8
J gene: TRBJ2-2
D gene: TRBD1
CDR3 DNA: TGTGCCAGCAGTGCTACAGGGGGCGACACCGGGGAGCTGTTTTTT
CDR3 protein: CASSATGGDTGELFF

clone size: -
V gene: TRBV25-1
J gene: TRBJ2-5
D gene: -
CDR3 DNA: TGTGCCAGCGGTAGGGGGGGAGAGACCCAGTACTTC
CDR3 protein: CASGRGGETQYF

clone size: -
V gene: TRBV15
J gene: TRBJ1-1
D gene: -
CDR3 DNA: TGTGCCAGCAGCTCTCCCGACACAGTGAACACTGAAGCTTTCTTT
CDR3 protein: CASSSPDTVNTEAFF